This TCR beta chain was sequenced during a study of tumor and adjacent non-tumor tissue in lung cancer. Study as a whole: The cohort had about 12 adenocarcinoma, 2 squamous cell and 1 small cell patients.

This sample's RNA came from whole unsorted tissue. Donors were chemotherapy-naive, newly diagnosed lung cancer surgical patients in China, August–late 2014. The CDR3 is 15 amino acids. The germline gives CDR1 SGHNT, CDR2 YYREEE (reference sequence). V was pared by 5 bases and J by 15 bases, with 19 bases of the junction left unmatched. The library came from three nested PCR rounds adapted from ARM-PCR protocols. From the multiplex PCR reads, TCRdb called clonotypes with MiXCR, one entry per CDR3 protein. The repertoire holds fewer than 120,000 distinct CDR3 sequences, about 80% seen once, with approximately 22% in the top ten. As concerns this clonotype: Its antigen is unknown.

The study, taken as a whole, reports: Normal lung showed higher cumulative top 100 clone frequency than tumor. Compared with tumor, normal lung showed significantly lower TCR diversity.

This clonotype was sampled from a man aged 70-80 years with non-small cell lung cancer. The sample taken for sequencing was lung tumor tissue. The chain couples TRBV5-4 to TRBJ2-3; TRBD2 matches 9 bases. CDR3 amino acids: CASSWRGGRADMHYF. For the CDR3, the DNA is TGTGCCAGCAGTTGGCGGGGGGGCCGGGCAGATATGCACTATTTT.